The 26 T cell receptor beta chains in this list originate from one sample, sequenced in a study of blood T cell repertoires in COVID-19. Measured with immunoSEQ multiplex PCR; TCRdb has only the in-frame clones, and not every one. The sample contains 100,000 or so clones, 65% to 90% of which appear only once. Sequencing was carried out using PBMCs or T cells enriched from blood (not recorded which). These receptors all stem from a woman between 45 and 65 years old who had recovered from COVID-19.

CDR3 residues: CASSGNSMGGYTF. In nucleotides, the CDR3 is TGTGCCAGCAGTGGGAACTCAATGGGCGGCTACACCTTC. V gene TRBV25-1 combines with J gene TRBJ1-2; D is unresolved. Germline V lookup: CDR1 MGHDK, CDR2 SYGVNS. Trimming took off 4 bases at V and 8 bases at J, with 14 bases between the two ends. The CDR3 runs to 13 residues.

V and J are TRBV25-1 and TRBJ1-1; 12 nucleotides line up with TRBD1. CDR3 length equals 13 residues. Germline CDR1 reads MGHDK; CDR2 reads SYGVNS. The V gene end was trimmed by 6 bases and the J gene end by 6 bases; junction bases not matched to a gene: 2. This CDR3 is CASSGTGGSEAFF. The CDR3 nucleotides are TGTGCCAGCAGCGGGACAGGGGGCTCTGAAGCTTTCTTT. The variable domain in full, with the rest retrieved from reference TRBV25-1 and TRBJ1-1, is EADIYQTPRYLVIGTGKKITLECSQTMGHDKMYWYQQDPGMELHLIHYSYGVNSTEKGDLSSESTVSRIRTEHFPLTLESARPSHTSQYLCASSGTGGSEAFFGQGTRLTVV.

This chain uses TRBV3-1 (or the pseudogene TRBV3-2) with TRBJ2-7; D might be TRBD2 (5 bases). The CDR3 length is 13 residues. The ends were cut back, 3 bases at V and 0 bases at J, with 6 bases in the middle. Germline CDR1 LGHDT, CDR2 YNNKEL (reference sequence). The CDR3 region is CASSHGVSYEQYF. CDR3 bases: TGTGCCAGCAGCCACGGGGTCTCCTACGAGCAGTACTTC.

J is TRBJ2-7 and V is TRBV7-2; 8 bases fit TRBD2. This CDR3 spans 15 amino acids. Trimming took 5 bases from V and 1 from J; bases not matched to a gene: 7. The germline V gene has CDR1 SGHTA and CDR2 FQGNSA. Written as DNA, the CDR3 is TGTGCCAGCAGCCCGGGGGGGGTTCGATCCTACGAGCAGTACTTC. This encodes CASSPGGVRSYEQYF.

The chain has TRBV3-1 (or the pseudogene TRBV3-2) and TRBJ2-3, with 9 positions matching TRBD2. In germline, CDR1 is LGHDT, CDR2 YNNKEL (reference sequence). The CDR3 runs to 16 residues. Losses at the gene ends were 4 bases for V and 0 bases for J; bases not matched to a gene: 5. CDR3: CASSLGLASSTDTQYF. The CDR3 bases are TGTGCCAGCAGCCTAGGACTAGCGAGCAGCACAGATACGCAGTATTTT.

The chain links TRBV19 to TRBJ1-2; D gene unclear. Deletions cut 1 base from V and 0 bases from J, with 6 bases between. The CDR3 runs 14 residues. Looked up from germline, CDR1 is LNHDA and CDR2 is SQIVND (reference sequence). The CDR3 protein is CASSIGETNYGYTF. The CDR3 nucleotides are TGTGCCAGTAGTATAGGGGAGACTAACTATGGCTACACCTTC. Complete variable domain (other parts from reference TRBV19 and TRBJ1-2): DGGITQSPKYLFRKEGQNVTLSCEQNLNHDAMYWYRQDPGQGLRLIYYSQIVNDFQKGDIAEGYSVSREKKESFPLTVTSAQKNPTAFYLCASSIGETNYGYTFGSGTRLTVV.

The V gene is TRBV27, the J gene TRBJ1-2; the D is unclear. Germline values: CDR1 MNHEY, CDR2 SMNVEV (reference sequence). The CDR3 runs 13 residues. V shed 4 bases and J shed 7 bases, with 13 bases lying between them. This chain's CDR3 is CASSYHDKSGYTF. As DNA, the CDR3 is TGTGCCAGCAGTTACCATGACAAGTCTGGCTACACCTTC.

This clone has just one count. The V gene is TRBV2, the J gene TRBJ1-6, with 7 bases identical to TRBD1. Unmatched junction bases numbered 6, after V lost 4 bases and J lost 0 bases. Germline assignment: CDR1 SNHLY and CDR2 FYNNEI. CDR3 size: 17 residues. CDR3 residues: CASSAVQGNSYNSPLHF. DNA for the CDR3: TGTGCCAGCAGTGCAGTACAGGGGAACTCCTATAATTCACCCCTCCACTTT.

V and J are TRBV20-1 and TRBJ1-1, with unresolved D. In germline, CDR1 is DFQATT, CDR2 SNEGSKA (reference sequence). This CDR3 is built from 11 residues. V was shortened by 4 bases and J by 0 bases, with 3 bases between the two germline ends. The CDR3 DNA reads as TGCAGTGCTATCATGAACACTGAAGCTTTCTTT. Protein product: CSAIMNTEAFF.

This rearrangement joins TRBV10-3 to TRBJ2-1; 10 bases agree with TRBD2. This CDR3 is 16 amino acids long. Germline V lookup: CDR1 ENHRY, CDR2 SYGVKD. The junction had 12 bases not matched to a gene; V was cut back by 9 bases and J by 4 bases. This CDR3 reads CAMGTSEGANYNEQFF. The CDR3 region has the DNA TGTGCCATGGGGACTAGCGAGGGGGCCAATTACAATGAGCAGTTCTTC.

The chain carries TRBV6-4 and TRBJ1-1, with D perhaps matching TRBD1 (5 bases). Germline V gene lookup returns CDR1 MRHNA and CDR2 SNTAGT. V lost 4 bases and J 2 bases, leaving 11 bases between the germline ends. The CDR3 extends over 14 amino acids. CDR3 protein: CASSAGGGNTEAFF. The CDR3 nucleotides read TGTGCCAGCAGTGCTGGGGGGGGAAACACTGAAGCTTTCTTT.

The chain recombines TRBV13 with TRBJ2-3; 7 bases align to TRBD2. CDR1 is PRHDT, CDR2 FYEKMQ, per germline (reference sequence). J gave up 2 bases and V 7 bases, and 9 bases lay outside the gene matches. This CDR3 region has 15 residues. The CDR3 loop is CASKARGVLTDTQYF. The DNA for the CDR3 is TGTGCCAGCAAAGCCCGGGGGGTGCTCACAGATACGCAGTATTTT.

A single count supports this clone. The V call is TRBV15, the J call TRBJ2-5; 8 bases map to TRBD1. J was trimmed by 1 base and V by 2 bases; bases with no gene match: 3. Per germline, CDR1 LNHNV and CDR2 YYDKDF (reference sequence). This CDR3 has 15 amino acids. The CDR3 nucleotides read TGTGCCACCAGCAGAAAGGGACAGGTCCAAGAGACCCAGTACTTC. This translates into CATSRKGQVQETQYF.

The chain links TRBV6-1 to TRBJ2-5; 7 bases are shared with TRBD2. Trimming cost V 2 bases and J 5 bases; bases outside gene matches: 11. The CDR3 totals 16 residues. From germline, CDR1 is MNHNS and CDR2 SASEGT. This chain's CDR3 is CASSENGGSVWETQYF. The CDR3, as DNA: TGTGCCAGCAGTGAAAATGGCGGGAGTGTATGGGAGACCCAGTACTTC.

The rearrangement joins TRBV9 to TRBJ2-3; 12 bases are shared with TRBD1. The CDR3 length is 20 residues. Germline V lookup: CDR1 SGDLS, CDR2 YYNGEE. J was trimmed by 3 bases and V by 0 bases; bases with no gene match: 14. Written as DNA, the CDR3 is TGTGCCAGCAGCGTAGTCCCGGGACAGGGGGCTCGGGAAGTAACAGATACGCAGTATTTT. Translated: CASSVVPGQGAREVTDTQYF.

The chain uses TRBV11-2 and TRBJ1-1; 7 positions match TRBD1. In germline, CDR1 is SGHAT, CDR2 FQNNGV. The CDR3 has 15 residues. V trimming: 1 base; J trimming: 4 bases; junction bases outside the gene matches: 6. CDR3 DNA: TGTGCCAGCAGCTTAGGAGGGGGCGGAAGCACTGAAGCTTTCTTT. This encodes CASSLGGGGSTEAFF.

The chain has TRBV21-1 and TRBJ2-3; TRBD2 is the table's D call, not checked against the DNA. TRBV21-1 is a listed pseudogene. This CDR3 is built from 15 residues. CDR3 loop: CASRFCGLAGDTQYF. The CDR3 bases are TGTGCCAGTCGATTCTGTGGACTAGCAGGAGATACGCAGTATTTT.

The genes are TRBV5-1 and TRBJ2-1, with D possibly matching TRBD2 (7 bases). Per the germline V gene, CDR1 is SGHRS and CDR2 is YFSETQ. The CDR3 length is 15 residues. The V and J ends lost 5 bases and 12 bases respectively, with 24 bases between them. CDR3 sequence reads: CASSSGGPYNSGQFF. In DNA form, the CDR3 reads TGCGCCAGCAGTTCCGGGGGGCCCTATAATTCAGGGCAGTTCTTC.

V usage is TRBV3-1 (or the pseudogene TRBV3-2) and J usage is TRBJ2-5; 15 nucleotides agree with TRBD2. The CDR3 is 18 amino acids. With V trimmed by 1 base and J by 4 bases, 7 bases remained unmatched. CDR1 is LGHDT, CDR2 YNNKEL, per germline (reference sequence). The CDR3 sequence is CASSQAQGLAGGSETQYF. The CDR3 nucleotides are TGTGCCAGCAGCCAAGCCCAGGGACTAGCGGGGGGATCAGAGACCCAGTACTTC.

The chain uses TRBV28 and TRBJ1-6; TRBD1 agrees at 9 bases. V lost 7 bases and J lost 10; bases outside the gene matches: 8. The CDR3 contains 14 residues. Germline assignment: CDR1 MDHEN and CDR2 SYDVKM. CDR3 sequence reads: CASIPGQGRSPLHF. In DNA form, the CDR3 reads TGTGCCAGCATCCCCGGACAGGGGAGGTCACCCCTCCACTTT.

This clone appeared a few times. The chain has TRBV18 and TRBJ2-7; the D is unclear. CDR1 and CDR2 from the germline V gene are KGHSH and LQKENI. The V end lost 2 bases, the J end lost 0 bases, and 8 bases lay between the germline ends. CDR3 length: 14 amino acids. The CDR3 region is CASSPSGSSYEQYF. The CDR3 nucleotides are TGTGCCAGCTCACCAAGTGGCAGCTCCTACGAGCAGTACTTC.

This chain joins TRBV5-5 and TRBJ1-4, with 9 bases identical to TRBD1. V shed 6 bases and J 3 bases; nucleotides not matched to a gene: 9. Germline V CDR1 and CDR2: SGHKS, YYEKEE (reference sequence). The CDR3 runs 16 residues. The CDR3 is CASKLQGALSNEKLFF. The CDR3 DNA sequence: TGTGCCAGCAAGCTACAGGGGGCGCTTTCTAATGAAAAACTGTTTTTT.

The J gene is TRBJ2-3, the V gene TRBV2; a weak D match, TRBD1 (5 bases). CDR1 and CDR2 (germline): SNHLY, FYNNEI. The CDR3 consists of 14 residues. The germline V and J ends were trimmed by 2 bases and 0 bases, with 6 bases remaining between them. CDR3 in DNA: TGTGCCAGCAGTGAACAGGGTAGCACAGATACGCAGTATTTT. This codes for CASSEQGSTDTQYF. Looking up the rest from reference TRBV2 and TRBJ2-3 gives the full variable domain: EPEVTQTPSHQVTQMGQEVILRCVPISNHLYFYWYRQILGQKVEFLVSFYNNEISEKSEIFDDQFSVERPDGSNFTLKIRSTKLEDSAMYFCASSEQGSTDTQYFGPGTRLTVL.

The chain couples TRBV28 to TRBJ2-6; 7 bases are shared with TRBD2. The CDR3 sequence is 15 residues long. Trimming took 4 bases from V and 1 from J; bases not matched to a gene: 1. From germline, CDR1 is MDHEN and CDR2 SYDVKM. As DNA, the CDR3 is TGTGCCAGCAGTTCGGGGGGATCTGGGGCCAACGTCCTGACTTTC. Protein sequence: CASSSGGSGANVLTF.

CDR3 sequence: CASSLGGTGLQPQHF. CDR3 bases: TGTGCCAGCAGTTTGGGCGGGACAGGATTACAGCCCCAGCATTTT. The gene calls are TRBV28 and TRBJ1-5, with TRBD1 matching over 8 bases. The CDR3 consists of 15 residues. Germline V gives CDR1 MDHEN, CDR2 SYDVKM. The V segment lost 3 bases and the J segment 7 bases; nucleotides outside the gene matches: 8.

In its sample, this clone was seen once. V usage is TRBV18 and J usage is TRBJ2-1, with D perhaps TRBD1 (5 bases). Deletions cut 2 bases from V and 2 bases from J, with 13 bases between. Germline assignment: CDR1 KGHSH and CDR2 LQKENI. This CDR3 has 16 residues. CDR3 in amino acids: CASSPTDINPYNEQFF. In DNA, the CDR3 is TGTGCCAGCTCACCAACGGACATTAATCCCTACAATGAGCAGTTCTTC.